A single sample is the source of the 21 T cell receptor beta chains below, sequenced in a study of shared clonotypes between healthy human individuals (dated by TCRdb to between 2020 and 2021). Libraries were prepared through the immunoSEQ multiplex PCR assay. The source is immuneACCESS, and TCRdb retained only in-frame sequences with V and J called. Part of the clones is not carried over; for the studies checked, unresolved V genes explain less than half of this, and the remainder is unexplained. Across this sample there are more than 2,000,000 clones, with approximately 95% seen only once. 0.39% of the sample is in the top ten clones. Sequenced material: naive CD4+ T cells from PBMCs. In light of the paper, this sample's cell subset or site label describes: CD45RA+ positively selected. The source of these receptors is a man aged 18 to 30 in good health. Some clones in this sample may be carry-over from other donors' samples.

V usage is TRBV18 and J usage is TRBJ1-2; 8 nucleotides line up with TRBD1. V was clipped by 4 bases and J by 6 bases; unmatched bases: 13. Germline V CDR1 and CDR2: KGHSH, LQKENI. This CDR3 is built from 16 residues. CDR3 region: CASSLPPGGGLNGYTF. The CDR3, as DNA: TGTGCCAGCTCACTCCCTCCAGGGGGCGGCCTCAATGGCTACACCTTC. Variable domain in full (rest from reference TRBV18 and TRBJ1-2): NAGVMQNPRHLVRRRGQEARLRCSPMKGHSHVYWYRQLPEEGLKFMVYLQKENIIDESGMPKERFSAEFPKEGPSILRIQQVVRGDSAAYFCASSLPPGGGLNGYTFGSGTRLTVV.

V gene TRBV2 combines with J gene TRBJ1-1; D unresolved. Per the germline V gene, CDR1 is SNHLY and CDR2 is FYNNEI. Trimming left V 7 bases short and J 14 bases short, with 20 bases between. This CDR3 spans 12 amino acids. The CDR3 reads CASTPPEAAAFF. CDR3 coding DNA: TGTGCCAGCACCCCACCCGAGGCAGCCGCCTTCTTT.

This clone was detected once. CDR3 loop: CASTRDREYNEQFF. The CDR3 region has the DNA TGTGCCAGCACCCGCGACAGGGAATACAATGAGCAGTTCTTC. The chain carries TRBV9 and TRBJ2-1, with TRBD1 matching 7 bases. Germline values: CDR1 SGDLS, CDR2 YYNGEE. The CDR3 runs to 14 residues. The J segment lost 4 bases and the V segment lost 6 bases, leaving 7 bases of the junction unmatched.

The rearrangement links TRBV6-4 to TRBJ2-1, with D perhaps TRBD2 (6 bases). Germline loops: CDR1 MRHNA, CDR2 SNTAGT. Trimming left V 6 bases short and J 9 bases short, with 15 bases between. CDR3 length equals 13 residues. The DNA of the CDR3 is TGTGCCAGCAGCCTCCAGACTAGATCTGAGCAGTTCTTC. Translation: CASSLQTRSEQFF.

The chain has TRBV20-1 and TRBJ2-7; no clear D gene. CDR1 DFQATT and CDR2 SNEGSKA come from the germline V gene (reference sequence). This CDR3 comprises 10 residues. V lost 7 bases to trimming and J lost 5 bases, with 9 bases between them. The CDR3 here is CSVGLDEQYF. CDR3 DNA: TGCAGTGTCGGTTTGGACGAGCAGTACTTC.

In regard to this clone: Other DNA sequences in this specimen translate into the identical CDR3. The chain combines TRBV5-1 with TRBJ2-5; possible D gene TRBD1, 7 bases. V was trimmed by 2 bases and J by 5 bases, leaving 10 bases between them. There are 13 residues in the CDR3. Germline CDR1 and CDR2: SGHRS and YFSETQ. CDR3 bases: TGCGCCAGCAGCTTACAGGGGAGGGAGACCCAGTACTTC. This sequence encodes CASSLQGRETQYF.

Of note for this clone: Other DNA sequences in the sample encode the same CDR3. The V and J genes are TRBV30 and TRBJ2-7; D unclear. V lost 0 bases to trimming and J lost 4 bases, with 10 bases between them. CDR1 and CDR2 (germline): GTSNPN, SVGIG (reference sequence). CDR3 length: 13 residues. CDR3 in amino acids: CAWSVRAPYEQYF. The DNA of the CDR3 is TGTGCCTGGAGTGTACGAGCACCTTACGAGCAGTACTTC.

CDR3 in DNA: TGTGCCAGCAGTCGACCGGGACAGCAACCTTCCAATGAGCAGTTCTTC. Translated, it gives CASSRPGQQPSNEQFF. V gene TRBV28 combines with J gene TRBJ2-1; TRBD1 matches at 7 bases. Germline loops: CDR1 MDHEN, CDR2 SYDVKM. The CDR3 totals 16 residues. J gave up 6 bases and V 5 bases, and 13 bases lay outside the gene matches.

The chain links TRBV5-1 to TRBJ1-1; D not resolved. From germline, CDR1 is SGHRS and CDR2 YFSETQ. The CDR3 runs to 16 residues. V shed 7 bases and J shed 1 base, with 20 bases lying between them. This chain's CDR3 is CASLRGPPNRNTEAFF. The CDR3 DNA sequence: TGCGCCAGCCTGAGAGGGCCCCCGAACAGGAACACTGAAGCTTTCTTT.

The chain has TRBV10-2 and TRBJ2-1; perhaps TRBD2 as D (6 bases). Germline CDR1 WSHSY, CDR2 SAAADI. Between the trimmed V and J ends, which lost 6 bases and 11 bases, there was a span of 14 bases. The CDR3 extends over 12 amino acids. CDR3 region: CASRQFSGQQFF. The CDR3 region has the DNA TGCGCCAGCAGACAATTTAGCGGACAGCAGTTCTTC.

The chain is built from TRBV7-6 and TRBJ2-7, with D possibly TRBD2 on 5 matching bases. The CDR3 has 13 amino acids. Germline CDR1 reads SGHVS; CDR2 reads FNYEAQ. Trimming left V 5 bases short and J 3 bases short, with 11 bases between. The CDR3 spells CASSHGGGYEQYF. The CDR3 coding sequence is TGTGCCAGCAGCCACGGCGGAGGCTACGAGCAGTACTTC.

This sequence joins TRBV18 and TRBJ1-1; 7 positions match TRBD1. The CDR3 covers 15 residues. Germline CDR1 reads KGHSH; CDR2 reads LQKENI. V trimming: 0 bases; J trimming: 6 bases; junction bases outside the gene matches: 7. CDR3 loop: CASSPPGNQGAEAFF. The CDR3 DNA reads TGTGCCAGCTCACCACCGGGTAATCAGGGGGCTGAAGCTTTCTTT.

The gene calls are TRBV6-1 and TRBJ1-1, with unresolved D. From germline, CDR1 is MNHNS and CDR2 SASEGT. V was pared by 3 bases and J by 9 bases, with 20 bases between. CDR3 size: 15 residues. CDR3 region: CASSDPPRAVDKAFF. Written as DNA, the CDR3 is TGTGCCAGCAGTGACCCACCCCGGGCCGTCGATAAAGCTTTCTTT.

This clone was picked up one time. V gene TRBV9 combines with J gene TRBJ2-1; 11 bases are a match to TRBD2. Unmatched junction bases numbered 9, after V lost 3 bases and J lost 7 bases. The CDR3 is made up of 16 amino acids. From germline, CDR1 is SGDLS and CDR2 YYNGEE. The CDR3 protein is CASSAPLAGGGNEQFF. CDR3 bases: TGTGCCAGCAGCGCCCCGCTAGCGGGAGGTGGGAATGAGCAGTTCTTC. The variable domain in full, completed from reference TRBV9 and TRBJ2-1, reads DSGVTQTPKHLITATGQRVTLRCSPRSGDLSVYWYQQSLDQGLQFLIQYYNGEERAKGNILERFSAQQFPDLHSELNLSSLELGDSALYFCASSAPLAGGGNEQFFGPGTRLTVL.

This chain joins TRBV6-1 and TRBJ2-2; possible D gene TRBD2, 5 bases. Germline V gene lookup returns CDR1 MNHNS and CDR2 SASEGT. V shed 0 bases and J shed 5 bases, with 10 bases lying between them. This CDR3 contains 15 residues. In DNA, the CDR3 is TGTGCCAGCAGTGAAGCGCTTCGACTAACCGGGGAGCTGTTTTTT. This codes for CASSEALRLTGELFF.

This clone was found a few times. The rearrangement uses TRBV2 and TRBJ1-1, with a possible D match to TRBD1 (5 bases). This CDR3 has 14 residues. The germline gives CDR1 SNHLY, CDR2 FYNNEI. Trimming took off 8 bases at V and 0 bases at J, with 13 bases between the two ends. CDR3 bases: TGTGCCAGCGGCAGGGATGTTATGAACACTGAAGCTTTCTTT. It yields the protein CASGRDVMNTEAFF. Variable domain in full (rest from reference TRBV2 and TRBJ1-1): EPEVTQTPSHQVTQMGQEVILRCVPISNHLYFYWYRQILGQKVEFLVSFYNNEISEKSEIFDDQFSVERPDGSNFTLKIRSTKLEDSAMYFCASGRDVMNTEAFFGQGTRLTVV.

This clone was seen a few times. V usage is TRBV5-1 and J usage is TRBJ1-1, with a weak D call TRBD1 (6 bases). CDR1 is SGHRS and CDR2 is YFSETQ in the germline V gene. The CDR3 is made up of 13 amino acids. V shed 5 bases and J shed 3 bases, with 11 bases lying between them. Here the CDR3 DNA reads TGCGCCAGCAGTCGGGCAGGGGACACTGAAGCTTTCTTT. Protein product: CASSRAGDTEAFF. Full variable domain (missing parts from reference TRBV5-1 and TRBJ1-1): KAGVTQTPRYLIKTRGQQVTLSCSPISGHRSVSWYQQTPGQGLQFLFEYFSETQRNKGNFPGRFSGRQFSNSRSEMNVSTLELGDSALYLCASSRAGDTEAFFGQGTRLTVV.

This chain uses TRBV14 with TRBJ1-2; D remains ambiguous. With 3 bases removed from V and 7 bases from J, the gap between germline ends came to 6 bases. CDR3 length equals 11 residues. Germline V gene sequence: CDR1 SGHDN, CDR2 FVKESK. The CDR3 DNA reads TGTGCCAGCAGCCATGGCAGTGGCTACACCTTC. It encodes CASSHGSGYTF.

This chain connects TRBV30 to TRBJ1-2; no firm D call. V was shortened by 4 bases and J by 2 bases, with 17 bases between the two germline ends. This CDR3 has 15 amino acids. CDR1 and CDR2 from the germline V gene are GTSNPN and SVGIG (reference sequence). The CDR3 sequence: CAWIDPVLGNYGYTF. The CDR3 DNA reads TGTGCCTGGATAGACCCGGTCCTGGGGAACTATGGCTACACCTTC.

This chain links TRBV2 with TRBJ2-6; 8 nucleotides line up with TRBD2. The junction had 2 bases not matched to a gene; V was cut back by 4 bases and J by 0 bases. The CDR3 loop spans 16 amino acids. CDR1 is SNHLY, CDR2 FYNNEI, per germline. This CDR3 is CASSGLAGSGANVLTF. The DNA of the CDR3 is TGTGCCAGCAGTGGGCTAGCGGGCTCTGGGGCCAACGTCCTGACTTTC. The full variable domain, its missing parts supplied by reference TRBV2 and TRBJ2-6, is EPEVTQTPSHQVTQMGQEVILRCVPISNHLYFYWYRQILGQKVEFLVSFYNNEISEKSEIFDDQFSVERPDGSNFTLKIRSTKLEDSAMYFCASSGLAGSGANVLTFGAGSRLTVL.

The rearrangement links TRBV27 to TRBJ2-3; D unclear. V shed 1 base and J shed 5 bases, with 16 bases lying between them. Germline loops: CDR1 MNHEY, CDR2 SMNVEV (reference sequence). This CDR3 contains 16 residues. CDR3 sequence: CASSLWLTPSGDTQYF. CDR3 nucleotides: TGTGCCAGCAGTTTATGGCTGACCCCTTCTGGAGATACGCAGTATTTT.